The clone carrying this T cell receptor beta chain was picked up a small number of times. No antigen is known for it. The data derive from a study of blood T cells in healthy people across ages. Study results and limitations: Researchers said unsorted PBMCs prevented a conclusive naive versus antigen-experienced comparison.

The use of a sample-barcoded 5' primer and a J-beta primer mix characterized a second PCR of roughly 6 to 11 cycles. TCRdb used MiXCR to reprocess the 5' RACE reads, holding one entry per CDR3 protein. In the table there are roughly 1,500,000 distinct CDR3 sequences, about 43% of which are singletons. The sample consisted of blood. The sequence derives from a woman between 18 and 29 years old in good health.

In nucleotides, the CDR3 is TGCGCCAGCAGCCAGCGGCCAAATGAGCAGTTCTTC. Its translation: CASSQRPNEQFF. The chain couples TRBV4-1 to TRBJ2-1, with D unresolved. This CDR3 spans 12 amino acids. Between the trimmed V and J ends, which lost 3 bases and 7 bases, there was a span of 7 bases. Germline V lookup: CDR1 MGHRA, CDR2 YSYEKL.